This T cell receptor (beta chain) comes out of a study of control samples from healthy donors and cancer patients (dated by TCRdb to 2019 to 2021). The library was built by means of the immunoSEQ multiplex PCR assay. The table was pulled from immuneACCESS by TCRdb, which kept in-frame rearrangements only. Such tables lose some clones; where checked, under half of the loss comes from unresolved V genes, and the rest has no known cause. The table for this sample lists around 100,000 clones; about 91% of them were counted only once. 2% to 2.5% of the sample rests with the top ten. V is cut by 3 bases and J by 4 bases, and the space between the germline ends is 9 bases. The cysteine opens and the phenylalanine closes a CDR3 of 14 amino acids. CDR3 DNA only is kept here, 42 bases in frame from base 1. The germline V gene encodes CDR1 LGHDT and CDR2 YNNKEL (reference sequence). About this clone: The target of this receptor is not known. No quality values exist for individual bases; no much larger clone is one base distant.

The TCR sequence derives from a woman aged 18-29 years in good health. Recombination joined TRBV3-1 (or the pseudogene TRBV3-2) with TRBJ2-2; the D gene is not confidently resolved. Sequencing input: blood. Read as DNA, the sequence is TGTGCCAGCAGCCAGCGAGGATTCACCGGGGAGCTGTTTTTT. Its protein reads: CASSQRGFTGELFF.